This T cell receptor beta chain emerged from a study of OX40 agonist ivuxolimab in advanced cancers. At the level of the study: Around 40% of patients had received prior checkpoint inhibitor therapy. Two patients with cutaneous melanoma and one with hepatocellular carcinoma, three in total, showed partial responses.

Broader study findings: Expanded peripheral T cells had an undetermined antigen specificity.

Germline CDR1 reads MNHNS; CDR2 reads SASEGT. The V end lost 11 bases, the J end lost 7 bases, and 9 bases lay between the germline ends. This CDR3 has 9 residues. A word on this clone: Its antigen is unknown.

Sequenced by immunoSEQ multiplex PCR; TCRdb stores in-frame clones only, minus some. Altogether over 50,000 clones are present, roughly 90% being singletons, with the ten largest covering more than 20%. The sample consisted of CD4+ or CD8+ T cells sorted from blood, taken in a trial of the OX40 agonist ivuxolimab. This receptor was obtained from an adult with an advanced solid tumor such as melanoma, head and neck, liver or kidney cancer. This chain uses TRBV6-1 with TRBJ2-7; D is unresolved. CDR3: CAVLGEQYF. The CDR3 region has the DNA TGTGCCGTCCTTGGGGAGCAGTACTTC.